The 10 T cell receptor beta chains presented below share a single source sample, sequenced in a study of vaccination and CD4 T cells after COVID-19. Indicated treatment: roughly 11-day PBMC culture with coronavirus spike peptide pools or control peptides (ViraFEST assay). The Oncomine TCR Beta short-read assay was applied to DNA of cultured CD4+ T cells. TCRdb used MiXCR to reprocess the PCR reads, holding one entry per CDR3 protein. The table records approximately 12,000 distinct CDR3 sequences, roughly three fifths of them present only once. Antigens for these TCRs are unknown. The sequencing input was CD4+ T cells from blood, cultured in vitro. All receptors derive from a human donor who had recovered from COVID-19.

This chain joins TRBV7-6 and TRBJ1-6; 9 positions agree with TRBD1. Germline V gene lookup returns CDR1 SGHVS and CDR2 FNYEAQ. This CDR3 spans 15 amino acids. The junction had 7 bases not matched to a gene; V was cut back by 4 bases and J by 9 bases. CDR3 nucleotide sequence: TGTGCCAGCAGCTCGGGACAGGGTATCAGTTCACCCCTCCACTTT. It specifies CASSSGQGISSPLHF.

J is TRBJ1-2 and V is TRBV20-1; maybe TRBD1 (5 bases). Germline CDR1 reads DFQATT; CDR2 reads SNEGSKA (reference sequence). The ends were cut back, 0 bases at V and 9 bases at J, with 17 bases in the middle. CDR3 length equals 14 residues. The CDR3 here is CSARENTGGMSYTF. CDR3 coding DNA: TGCAGTGCTAGAGAGAATACAGGTGGTATGAGCTACACCTTC.

This chain joins TRBV20-1 and TRBJ2-5; a weak D match, TRBD2 (6 bases). V lost 3 bases to trimming and J lost 4 bases, with 6 bases between them. Looked up from germline, CDR1 is DFQATT and CDR2 is SNEGSKA (reference sequence). The CDR3 spans 11 residues. CDR3 region: CSAREGETQYF. The CDR3 DNA follows: TGCAGTGCTAGGGAGGGAGAGACCCAGTACTTC.

This clonotype was seen a handful of times. The chain recombines TRBV19 with TRBJ2-2; perhaps TRBD1 as D (6 bases). The germline V and J ends were trimmed by 5 bases and 2 bases, with 12 bases remaining between them. Germline V lookup: CDR1 LNHDA, CDR2 SQIVND (reference sequence). CDR3 size: 15 residues. The CDR3 DNA is TGTGCCAGTAGTGGGCAAGGGGGAAACACCGGGGAGCTGTTTTTT. Encoded protein: CASSGQGGNTGELFF.

The chain recombines TRBV2 with TRBJ2-7; D perhaps matches TRBD2 (6 bases). The length of the CDR3 is 14 residues. Germline CDR1 and CDR2: SNHLY and FYNNEI. V was cut by 8 bases and J by 0 bases, with 14 bases left in between. Here the CDR3 reads CASLVEGSSYEQYF. The CDR3 DNA sequence: TGTGCCAGCTTGGTGGAGGGAAGCTCCTACGAGCAGTACTTC.

The chain links TRBV20-1 to TRBJ2-5; D not certain. V was shortened by 6 bases and J by 1 base, with 15 bases between the two germline ends. The CDR3 consists of 14 residues. Germline CDR1 is DFQATT and CDR2 is SNEGSKA (reference sequence). CDR3 bases: TGCAGTGCCACCCCAATGTATGGCCAAGAGACCCAGTACTTC. Translating gives CSATPMYGQETQYF.

The chain recombines TRBV27 with TRBJ2-7; D is unresolved. The CDR3 sequence is 13 residues long. Germline V gene lookup returns CDR1 MNHEY and CDR2 SMNVEV (reference sequence). Trimming pared 5 bases from V and 2 bases from J, leaving 10 bases between. The DNA for the CDR3 is TGTGCCAGCAGTCCTCGGGCTGCCTACGAGCAGTACTTC. This codes for CASSPRAAYEQYF.

V gene TRBV11-3 combines with J gene TRBJ2-1, with 7 bases fitting TRBD2. In germline, CDR1 is SGHNT, CDR2 YENEEA. The CDR3 has 16 amino acids. Losses at the gene ends were 5 bases for V and 8 bases for J; bases not matched to a gene: 15. The CDR3 coding sequence is TGTGCCAGCAGCCCCTCCTCTAGCGGCCAGGGATATGAGCAGTTCTTC. Protein: CASSPSSSGQGYEQFF.

This chain joins TRBV20-1 and TRBJ2-1; D is undetermined. V was clipped by 6 bases and J by 7 bases, with 10 bases between them. CDR1 and CDR2 (germline): DFQATT, SNEGSKA (reference sequence). The CDR3 loop spans 11 amino acids. CDR3 residues: CSARDRNEQFF. For the CDR3, the DNA is TGCAGTGCACGAGATAGGAATGAGCAGTTCTTC.

This clonotype was found a few times. CDR3 sequence reads: CASKGRQGNYSNQPQHF. In nucleotides, the CDR3 is TGTGCCAGTAAAGGGCGCCAGGGGAACTATAGCAATCAGCCCCAGCATTTT. The rearrangement joins TRBV19 to TRBJ1-5; the D gene is possibly TRBD1 (6 bases). Per germline, CDR1 LNHDA and CDR2 SQIVND (reference sequence). This CDR3 comprises 17 residues. Trimming left V 7 bases short and J 0 bases short, with 19 bases between.